This T cell receptor beta chain was retrieved from a study of blood T cell repertoires in COVID-19. Study as a whole: Samples taken during acute and convalescent COVID-19 were collected in the United States, Italy and Spain.

This CDR3 has 18 residues. V dropped 0 bases and J dropped 1 base, with 19 bases sitting between them. Germline values: CDR1 MNHEY, CDR2 SVGEGT. In the original analysis: Counts of nucleated cells, estimated from reference gene primer amplification, were obtained. Assay: immunoSEQ multiplex PCR; the TCRdb copy retains only in-frame clones and omits some. Clonal size and the V and J genes are those of that table, whereas D and trimming came from the DNA. Of fewer than 200,000 clones listed, more than 75% are singletons. This clone occurred a few times. Material: peripheral blood. The origin of this receptor is a woman aged 45 to 65 with COVID-19, enrolled during active disease. The V call is TRBV6-2 or TRBV6-3, the J call TRBJ2-7, with a possible D match to TRBD2 (6 bases). This CDR3 is CASSYSRASGVVSYEQYF. In DNA, the CDR3 is TGTGCCAGCAGTTACTCGAGAGCATCGGGGGTCGTGTCCTACGAGCAGTACTTC.